This entry lists 3 T cell receptor beta chains sequenced from one sample in a study of shared clonotypes between healthy human individuals. Clones were sequenced by immunoSEQ multiplex PCR, and TCRdb holds only the in-frame ones, with some missing. The sample includes about 1 million clones, under 80% of them seen just once. The sequenced sample was memory CD4+ T cells sorted from blood. As to subset: CD45RA-negative fraction. The receptors were sampled from a young man in good health.

This chain joins TRBV9 and TRBJ2-3; D is perhaps TRBD1 (5 bases). Trimming shortened V by 3 bases and J by 3 bases, and 11 bases separated the two germline ends. The CDR3 extends over 14 amino acids. CDR1 and CDR2 (germline): SGDLS, YYNGEE. The CDR3 nucleotides read TGTGCCAGCAGCGGTGGGGCCCCAACAGATACGCAGTATTTT. As protein: CASSGGAPTDTQYF.

The chain has TRBV4-2 and TRBJ2-3; TRBD2 matches at 8 bases. Germline V lookup: CDR1 LGHNA, CDR2 YNFKEQ. The CDR3 is 15 amino acids. Trimming removed 2 bases from V and 6 bases from J; junction bases left unmatched: 7. DNA of the CDR3: TGTGCCAGCAGCCAAACGGGGGGGCCAACCGATACGCAGTATTTT. Its translation: CASSQTGGPTDTQYF.

The V call is TRBV13, the J call TRBJ2-5; 8 bases agree with TRBD2. V gave up 0 bases and J gave up 9 bases; unmatched junction bases: 9. The CDR3 spans 15 residues. Germline values: CDR1 PRHDT, CDR2 FYEKMQ (reference sequence). The CDR3: CASSLGRDGGAPQYF. CDR3 nucleotides: TGTGCCAGCAGCTTAGGCCGAGACGGGGGGGCCCCCCAGTACTTC.